This T cell receptor beta chain was captured in a study of response to subunit inactivated influenza vaccine. TCRdb passed the RT-PCR reads through MiXCR, listing each CDR3 protein once. The data contain about 520,000 distinct CDR3 sequences, approximately 7.7% of them seen just once; the ten biggest clones take up around 13%. Germline-derived CDR1 and CDR2 are MNHEY and SVGEGT. The CDR3 is 14 amino acids. V lost 4 bases to trimming and J lost 6 bases, with 15 bases between them. This specimen consisted of PBMCs from blood, obtained around 2 years after vaccination. The J gene is TRBJ1-1, the V gene TRBV6-2 or TRBV6-3, with D maybe TRBD1 (5 bases). The TCR comes from a man between 50 and 75 years old who received an inactivated influenza vaccine. CDR3 nucleotides: TGTGCCAGCAGTTGGGGGGGACGAAGGTCTGAAGCTTTCTTT. Translating it yields CASSWGGRRSEAFF.